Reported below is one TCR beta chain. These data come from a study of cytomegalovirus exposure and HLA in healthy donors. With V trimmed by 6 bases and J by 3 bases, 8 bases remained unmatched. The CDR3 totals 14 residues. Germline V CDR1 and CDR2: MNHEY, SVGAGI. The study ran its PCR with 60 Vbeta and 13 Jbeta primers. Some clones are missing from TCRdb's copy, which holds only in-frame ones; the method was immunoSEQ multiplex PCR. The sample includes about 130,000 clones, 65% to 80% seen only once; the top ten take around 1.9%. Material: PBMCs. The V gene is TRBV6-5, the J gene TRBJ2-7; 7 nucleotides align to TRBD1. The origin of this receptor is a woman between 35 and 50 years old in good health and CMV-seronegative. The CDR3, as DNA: TGTGCCAGCAGAGCGACAGGGTTCGACTACGAGCAGTACTTC. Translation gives CASRATGFDYEQYF.